The 2 T cell receptor beta chains below come from one sample, sequenced in a study of T cell responses to AZD1222 COVID-19 vaccine. Produced via immunoSEQ multiplex PCR; TCRdb's table is partial and in-frame only. The sample holds under 110,000 clones, almost 90% seen once. The sample was peripheral blood, taken on day 0 of AZD1222 vaccination. These receptors were collected from an adult in good health.

The chain employs TRBV19 and TRBJ1-1; no firm D call. The CDR3 covers 14 residues. V shed 5 bases and J shed 6 bases, with 16 bases lying between them. From germline, CDR1 is LNHDA and CDR2 SQIVND (reference sequence). The CDR3 bases are TGTGCCAGTAGTTCCCAGTCGCCGGTCGCTGAAGCTTTCTTT. It encodes CASSSQSPVAEAFF.

This clone was observed a handful of times. The V gene is TRBV7-9, the J gene TRBJ1-2; possibly TRBD1 for D (5 bases). CDR1 is SEHNR and CDR2 is FQNEAQ in the germline V gene (reference sequence). This CDR3 has 13 residues. V was clipped by 5 bases and J by 3 bases, with 10 bases between them. CDR3 sequence: CASSKQEDYGYTF. CDR3 nucleotide sequence: TGTGCCAGCAGCAAACAGGAGGACTATGGCTACACCTTC. Variable domain in full (rest from reference TRBV7-9 and TRBJ1-2): DTGVSQNPRHKITKRGQNVTFRCDPISEHNRLYWYRQTLGQGPEFLTYFQNEAQLEKSRLLSDRFSAERPKGSFSTLEIQRTEQGDSAMYLCASSKQEDYGYTFGSGTRLTVV.